The T cell receptor beta chain described here comes from a study of control samples from healthy donors and cancer patients. V gave up 5 bases and J gave up 3 bases, with 7 bases separating them. The CDR3 runs to 12 residues. CDR1 MNHNY and CDR2 SVGAGI come from the germline V gene (reference sequence). Method: immunoSEQ multiplex PCR; TCRdb's copy keeps in-frame clones and lacks some. In the table there are about 98,000 clones, about four fifths of which are singletons. The chain couples TRBV6-6 to TRBJ1-2; D unclear. This clonotype was obtained from a woman between 25 and 40 years old in good health. The sequencing input was blood. CDR3 amino acids: CASSPRDYGYTF. The CDR3 DNA sequence: TGTGCCAGCAGTCCCCGGGACTATGGCTACACCTTC.